This TCR beta chain stems from a study of T cell responses to AZD1222 COVID-19 vaccine (TCRdb year 2021). Background on the whole study: AZD1222 recipients given second doses at about 4 weeks or at about 12 weeks were pooled, since spike-specific TCR depth and breadth were not found to differ between the two schedules. A total of more than 230 trial participants underwent TCR sequencing, of whom 200 to 220 received two doses of AZD1222 and approximately 25 received two doses of the MenACWY control vaccine. Trial participants were enrolled into age subgroups of 18-55, 56-69 and 70-plus years, which contained about 160, 30 and 59 TCR-sequenced participants, respectively. Study-wide conclusions, independent of this receptor: After two AZD1222 doses, both the breadth and the depth of spike-specific TCRs were significantly higher than at day 0 and than in MenACWY recipients. Nearly half of unique spike-specific TCRs reportedly recognized epitopes outside regions mutated in the B.1.351 and B.1.1.7 variants. Conclusions about previously exposed vaccinees are limited, since just 5 or 6 AZD1222 recipients were seropositive for SARS-CoV-2 at baseline. Because no day 14 peak-response samples were available, repertoires were characterized only after the peak T cell response. Participants were mostly white British, with more females than males. The authors suggested clonal diversity may have been underestimated. The 56-69-year group was small, and its depth increase did not reach significance, likely because of low power. CD4 TCRs associated with the vaccine covered the entire spike protein, and the dominant responses were in regions 160-218 and 743-854.

Concerning this clone itself: No antigen is known for it. No quality values exist for individual bases; no much larger clone is one base distant.

The CDR3 regions of human TCRbeta chains were analyzed by immunosequencing. Concerning the study's data processing: Repertoire TCRs were matched against a reference library of SARS-CoV-2-specific TCRs generated with the MIRA antigen-specificity platform. Breadth meant the fraction of unique TCRs that were SARS-CoV-2-associated, whereas depth meant the fraction of total T cells that were SARS-CoV-2-associated. Using the MIRA data, each spike-specific TCR was mapped to the spike region that the TCR reacts to and placed in a CD4 or CD8 class. Log10-transformed breadth and depth values were compared by one-way ANOVA with Sidak's multiple comparisons tests. TCRdb took over this immuneACCESS table, retaining in-frame rearrangements with V and J assigned. Such tables are incomplete; in checked studies, under half of the missing clones stem from an unresolved V gene, and the remainder is unexplained. V and J calls and clone size are as listed in that table; D and trimming were resolved from the DNA. The sample table contains around 100,000 clones; only one count was recorded for approximately 87% of them. Clones ranked in the top ten supply approximately 15% of the sample.

This specimen's time point label, interpreted: baseline before first vaccination. Vaccinee samples came from UK trials COV001 and COV002, including a single-blind randomized controlled phase 2/3 trial of AZD1222 (ChAdOx1 nCoV-19) in healthy adults. Trial participant PBMC samples were collected at day 0 and day 28 after the second dose for TCRbeta chain sequencing. Trimming takes 4 bases off V and 5 bases off J; junction bases not matched to a gene: 10. According to the germline V gene, CDR1 reads SGHRS and CDR2 reads YFSETQ. Including cysteine and phenylalanine, the CDR3 has 16 amino acids. The only DNA kept is the CDR3, 48 bases in frame from the first base.

The sequence links TRBV5-1 to TRBJ2-2; 8 bases in the middle match TRBD2. This receptor was taken from an adult in good health. The specimen comprised peripheral blood, sampled on day 0 of AZD1222 vaccination. The CDR3 corresponds to CASSPSGGLPTGELFF. The nucleotide sequence is given as TGCGCCAGCAGCCCGAGCGGGGGCCTACCGACCGGGGAGCTGTTTTTT. Extended through the reference TRBV5-1 and TRBJ2-2 proteins, this CDR3 yields the full variable domain: KAGVTQTPRYLIKTRGQQVTLSCSPISGHRSVSWYQQTPGQGLQFLFEYFSETQRNKGNFPGRFSGRQFSNSRSEMNVSTLELGDSALYLCASSPSGGLPTGELFFGEGSRLTVL.